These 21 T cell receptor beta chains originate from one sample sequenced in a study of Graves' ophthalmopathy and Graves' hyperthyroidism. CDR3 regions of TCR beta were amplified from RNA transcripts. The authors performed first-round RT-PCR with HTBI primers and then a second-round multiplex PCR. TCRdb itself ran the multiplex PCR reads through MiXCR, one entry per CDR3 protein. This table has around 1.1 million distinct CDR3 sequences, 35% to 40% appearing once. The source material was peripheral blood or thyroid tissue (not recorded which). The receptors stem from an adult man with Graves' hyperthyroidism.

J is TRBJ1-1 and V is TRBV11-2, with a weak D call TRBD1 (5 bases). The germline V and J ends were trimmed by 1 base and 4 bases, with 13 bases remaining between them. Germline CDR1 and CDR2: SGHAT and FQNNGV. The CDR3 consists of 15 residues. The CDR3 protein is CASSLVGPRGTEAFF. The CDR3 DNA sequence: TGTGCCAGCAGCTTAGTGGGACCCCGGGGCACTGAAGCTTTCTTT.

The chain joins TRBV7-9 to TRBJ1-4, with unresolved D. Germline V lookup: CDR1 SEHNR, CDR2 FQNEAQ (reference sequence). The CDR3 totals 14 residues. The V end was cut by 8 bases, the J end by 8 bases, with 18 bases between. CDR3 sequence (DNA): TGTGCCAGCTCACCACTCAAGATAGGGGAAAAACTGTTTTTT. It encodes CASSPLKIGEKLFF.

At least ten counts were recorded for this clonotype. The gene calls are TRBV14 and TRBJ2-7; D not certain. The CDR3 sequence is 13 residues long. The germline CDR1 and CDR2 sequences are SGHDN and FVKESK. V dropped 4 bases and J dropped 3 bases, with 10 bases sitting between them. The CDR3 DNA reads TGTGCCAGCAGCCTAAGTCCGAACTACGAGCAGTACTTC. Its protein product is CASSLSPNYEQYF.

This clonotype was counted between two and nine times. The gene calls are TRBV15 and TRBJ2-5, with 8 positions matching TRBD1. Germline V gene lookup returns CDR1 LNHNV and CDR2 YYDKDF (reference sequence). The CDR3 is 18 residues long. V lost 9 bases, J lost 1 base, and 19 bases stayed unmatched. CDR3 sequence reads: CATNYPGTGGLSQETQYF. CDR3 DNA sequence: TGTGCCACTAATTACCCCGGGACAGGCGGACTTAGCCAAGAGACCCAGTACTTC.

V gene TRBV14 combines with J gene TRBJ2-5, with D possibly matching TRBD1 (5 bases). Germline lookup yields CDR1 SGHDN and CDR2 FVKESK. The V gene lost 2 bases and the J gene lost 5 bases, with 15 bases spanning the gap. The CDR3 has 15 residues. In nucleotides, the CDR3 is TGTGCCAGCAGCCAACAAGGGGTCCGCGAGGAGACCCAGTACTTC. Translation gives CASSQQGVREETQYF.

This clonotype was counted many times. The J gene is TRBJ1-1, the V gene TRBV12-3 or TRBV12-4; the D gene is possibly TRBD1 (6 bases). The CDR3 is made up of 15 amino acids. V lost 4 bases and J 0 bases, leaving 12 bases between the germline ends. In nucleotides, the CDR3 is TGTGCCAGCAGTTCCTCCAGGGGCATGAACACTGAAGCTTTCTTT. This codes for CASSSSRGMNTEAFF.

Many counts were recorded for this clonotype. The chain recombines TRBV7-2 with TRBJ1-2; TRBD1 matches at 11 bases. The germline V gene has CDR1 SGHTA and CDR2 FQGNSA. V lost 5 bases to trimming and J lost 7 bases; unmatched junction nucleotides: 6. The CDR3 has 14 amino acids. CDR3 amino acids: CASSTDRGQGGYTF. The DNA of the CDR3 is TGTGCCAGCAGCACGGACAGGGGGCAGGGTGGCTACACCTTC. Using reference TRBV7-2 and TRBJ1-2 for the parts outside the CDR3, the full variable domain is GAGVSQSPSNKVTEKGKDVELRCDPISGHTALYWYRQSLGQGLEFLIYFQGNSAPDKSGLPSDRFSAERTGGSVSTLTIQRTQQEDSAVYLCASSTDRGQGGYTFGSGTRLTVV.

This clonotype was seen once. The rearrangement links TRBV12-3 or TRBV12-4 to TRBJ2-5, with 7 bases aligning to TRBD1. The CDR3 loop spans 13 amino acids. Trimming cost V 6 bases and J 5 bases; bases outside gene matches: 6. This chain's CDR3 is CASRDRVTETQYF. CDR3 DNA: TGTGCCAGCAGAGACAGGGTAACGGAGACCCAGTACTTC.

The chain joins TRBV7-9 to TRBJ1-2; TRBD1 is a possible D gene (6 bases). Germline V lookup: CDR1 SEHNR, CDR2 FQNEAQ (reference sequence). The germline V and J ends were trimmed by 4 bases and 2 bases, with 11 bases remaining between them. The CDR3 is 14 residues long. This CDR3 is CASSSTDRNYGYTF. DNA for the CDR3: TGTGCCAGCAGCTCAACCGACAGGAACTATGGCTACACCTTC.

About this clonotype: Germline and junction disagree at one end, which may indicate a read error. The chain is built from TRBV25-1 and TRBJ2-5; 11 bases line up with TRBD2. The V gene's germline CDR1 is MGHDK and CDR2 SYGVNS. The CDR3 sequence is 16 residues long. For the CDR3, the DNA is TGTGCCATCAGTGGTCTGGCTAGCGGGGGGTTGGAGACCCAGTACTTC. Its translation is CAISGLASGGLETQYF.

The CDR3 nucleotides are TGCAGTGCACGGCCCGGAGCATCAGATACGCAGTATTTT. Protein sequence: CSARPGASDTQYF. This rearrangement joins TRBV20-1 to TRBJ2-3; D not resolved. The CDR3 runs 13 residues. Per the germline V gene, CDR1 is DFQATT and CDR2 is SNEGSKA (reference sequence). Trimming pared 6 bases from V and 4 bases from J, leaving 14 bases between.

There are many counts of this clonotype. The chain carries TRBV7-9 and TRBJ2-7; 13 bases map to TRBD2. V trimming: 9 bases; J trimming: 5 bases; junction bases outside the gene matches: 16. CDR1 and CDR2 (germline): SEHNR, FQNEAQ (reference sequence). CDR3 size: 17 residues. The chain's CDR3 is CASSRGTSGTTIHEQYF. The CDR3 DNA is TGTGCCAGTAGCCGTGGGACTAGCGGGACGACGATCCACGAGCAGTACTTC.

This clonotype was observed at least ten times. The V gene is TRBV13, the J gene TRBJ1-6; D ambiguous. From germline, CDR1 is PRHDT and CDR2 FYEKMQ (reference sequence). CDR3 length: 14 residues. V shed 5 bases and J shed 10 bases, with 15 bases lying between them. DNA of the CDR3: TGTGCCAGCAGCACACAAGGCGGGCGGTCACCCCTCCACTTT. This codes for CASSTQGGRSPLHF.

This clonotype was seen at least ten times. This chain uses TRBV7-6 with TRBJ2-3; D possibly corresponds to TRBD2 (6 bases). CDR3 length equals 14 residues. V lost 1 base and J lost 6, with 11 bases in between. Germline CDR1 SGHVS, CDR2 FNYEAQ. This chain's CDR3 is CASSLETSPDTQYF. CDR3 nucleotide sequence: TGTGCCAGCAGCTTAGAGACTAGTCCCGATACGCAGTATTTT.

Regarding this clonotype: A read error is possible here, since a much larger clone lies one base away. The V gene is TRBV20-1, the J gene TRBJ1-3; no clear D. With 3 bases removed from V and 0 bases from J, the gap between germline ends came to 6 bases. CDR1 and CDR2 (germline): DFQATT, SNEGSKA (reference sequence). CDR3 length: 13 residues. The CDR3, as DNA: TGCAGTGCTAGCCGGGACTCTGGAAACACCATATATTTT. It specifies CSASRDSGNTIYF.

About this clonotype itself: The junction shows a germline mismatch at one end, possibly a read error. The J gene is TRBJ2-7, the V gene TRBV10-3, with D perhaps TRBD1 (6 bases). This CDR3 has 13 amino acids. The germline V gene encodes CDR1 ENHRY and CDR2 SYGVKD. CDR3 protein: CSISDRDNYEQYF. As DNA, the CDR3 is TGTTCCATCAGTGACCGGGACAACTACGAGCAGTACTTC.

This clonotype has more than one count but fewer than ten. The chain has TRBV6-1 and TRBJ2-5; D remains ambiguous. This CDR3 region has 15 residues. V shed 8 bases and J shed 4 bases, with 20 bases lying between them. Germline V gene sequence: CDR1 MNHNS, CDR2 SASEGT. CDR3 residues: CASASTVRPGETQYF. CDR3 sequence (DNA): TGTGCCAGCGCATCCACTGTAAGACCGGGAGAGACCCAGTACTTC.

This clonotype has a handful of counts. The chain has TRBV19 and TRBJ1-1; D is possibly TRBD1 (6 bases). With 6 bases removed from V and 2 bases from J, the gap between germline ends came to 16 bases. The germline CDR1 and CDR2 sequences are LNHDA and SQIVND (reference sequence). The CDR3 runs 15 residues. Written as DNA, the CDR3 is TGTGCCAGTAGAGGTCTGGGGGGGGGCAACACTGAAGCTTTCTTT. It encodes CASRGLGGGNTEAFF.

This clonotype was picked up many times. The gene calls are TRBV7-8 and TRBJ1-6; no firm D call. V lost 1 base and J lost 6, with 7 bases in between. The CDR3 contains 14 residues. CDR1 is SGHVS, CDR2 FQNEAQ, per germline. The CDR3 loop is CASSLGVVNSPLHF. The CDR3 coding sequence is TGTGCCAGCAGCTTAGGGGTGGTTAATTCACCCCTCCACTTT.

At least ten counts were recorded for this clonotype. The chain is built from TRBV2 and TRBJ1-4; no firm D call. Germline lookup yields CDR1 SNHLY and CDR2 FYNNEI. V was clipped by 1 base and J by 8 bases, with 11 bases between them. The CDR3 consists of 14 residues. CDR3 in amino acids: CASSEGFVMEKLFF. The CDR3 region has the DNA TGTGCCAGCAGTGAAGGTTTTGTGATGGAAAAACTGTTTTTT.

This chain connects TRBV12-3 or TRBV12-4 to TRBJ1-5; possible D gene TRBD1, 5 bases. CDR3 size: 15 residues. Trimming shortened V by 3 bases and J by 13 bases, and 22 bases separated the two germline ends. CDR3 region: CASSFGGLRGLPQHF. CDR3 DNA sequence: TGTGCCAGCAGTTTTGGAGGTCTACGGGGCCTCCCACAGCATTTT.